Below, 25 T cell receptor beta chains from the same sample are listed, as sequenced in a study of patients and donors after allogeneic stem cell transplantation. TCRdb re-analysed the RT-PCR reads in MiXCR, keeping a single row per CDR3 protein. The sample lists some 87,000 distinct CDR3 sequences, about 48% occurring once. The sequenced sample consisted of blood, either unsorted or a sorted T cell fraction (not recorded which). The receptors stem from a human donor who was either an allogeneic HSCT recipient or a stem cell or donor lymphocyte infusion donor (not recorded which). It is not recorded whose cells these are; they may come from a transplant donor.

V and J are TRBV28 and TRBJ1-5, with D hard to call. CDR3 length: 16 residues. Trimming stripped 2 bases from V and 6 bases from J, with 17 bases between. CDR1 is MDHEN and CDR2 is SYDVKM in the germline V gene. CDR3 bases: TGTGCCAGCAGTTTAACCTGGGAGGGAGGAAGTCAGCCCCAGCATTTT. As protein: CASSLTWEGGSQPQHF. The whole variable domain, filled in from reference TRBV28 and TRBJ1-5, reads DVKVTQSSRYLVKRTGEKVFLECVQDMDHENMFWYRQDPGLGLRLIYFSYDVKMKEKGDIPEGYSVSREKKERFSLILESASTNQTSMYLCASSLTWEGGSQPQHFGDGTRLSIL.

V usage is TRBV5-1 and J usage is TRBJ2-2, with TRBD1 as a possible D gene (6 bases). Germline assignment: CDR1 SGHRS and CDR2 YFSETQ. The CDR3 extends over 15 amino acids. V dropped 0 bases and J dropped 6 bases, with 12 bases sitting between them. The CDR3, as DNA: TGCGCCAGCAGCTTGGAACAGGGAAGCGCCGGGGAGCTGTTTTTT. Its protein is CASSLEQGSAGELFF.

The genes are TRBV12-3 or TRBV12-4 and TRBJ1-5, with 10 bases aligning to TRBD1. J was trimmed by 4 bases and V by 6 bases; bases with no gene match: 6. The CDR3 contains 15 residues. For the CDR3, the DNA is TGTGCCAGCAGCCTGGACAGGGGGAGGAATCAGCCCCAGCATTTT. This translates into CASSLDRGRNQPQHF.

This rearrangement joins TRBV20-1 to TRBJ2-3; D is unresolved. V was shortened by 5 bases and J by 2 bases, with 20 bases between the two germline ends. The CDR3 is made up of 16 amino acids. Germline-derived CDR1 and CDR2 are DFQATT and SNEGSKA (reference sequence). CDR3 loop: CSAHLPLRPYTDTQYF. In nucleotides, the CDR3 is TGCAGTGCTCACCTTCCTTTGAGACCCTACACAGATACGCAGTATTTT.

The chain has TRBV6-6 and TRBJ1-1, with 9 bases aligning to TRBD1. The CDR3 extends over 16 amino acids. In germline, CDR1 is MNHNY, CDR2 SVGAGI (reference sequence). The junction had 8 bases not matched to a gene; V was cut back by 4 bases and J by 2 bases. CDR3 DNA: TGTGCCAGCAGTTCAATACGGGACAGGGCCAACACTGAAGCTTTCTTT. The encoded protein is CASSSIRDRANTEAFF.

There are a few counts of this clonotype. The chain couples TRBV21-1 to TRBJ1-1; the table's D call, TRBD1, has no DNA check behind it. TRBV21-1 is noted as a pseudogene. The length of the CDR3 is 16 residues. The CDR3 region has the DNA TGTGCCAGCAGCCAGGGGGCGTTATTAGGGAACACTGAAGCTTTCTTT. Its protein product is CASSQGALLGNTEAFF.

The V and J genes are TRBV6-2 or TRBV6-3 and TRBJ2-1, with D perhaps TRBD1 (7 bases). The V gene lost 5 bases and the J gene lost 7 bases, with 15 bases spanning the gap. The V gene's germline CDR1 is MNHEY and CDR2 SVGEGT. The CDR3 loop spans 14 amino acids. The DNA for the CDR3 is TGTGCCAGCAGTCCGGGGGACAGTCGGAATGAGCAGTTCTTC. This encodes CASSPGDSRNEQFF.

The chain couples TRBV14 to TRBJ1-6, with D maybe TRBD1 (5 bases). V was trimmed by 6 bases and J by 0 bases, leaving 15 bases between them. The CDR3 contains 17 residues. Germline CDR1 and CDR2: SGHDN and FVKESK. CDR3 nucleotides: TGTGCCAGCAGTTCCCTCGGGGCGAGCTCCTATAATTCACCCCTCCACTTT. This codes for CASSSLGASSYNSPLHF.

The V call is TRBV20-1, the J call TRBJ1-4; D remains unclear. This CDR3 is built from 13 residues. V was clipped by 3 bases and J by 5 bases, with 10 bases between them. In germline, CDR1 is DFQATT, CDR2 SNEGSKA (reference sequence). CDR3 protein: CSARGQTNEKLFF. The CDR3 DNA sequence: TGCAGTGCTAGGGGCCAGACGAATGAAAAACTGTTTTTT.

The chain is built from TRBV18 and TRBJ2-1; D ambiguous. Per germline, CDR1 KGHSH and CDR2 LQKENI. V shed 6 bases and J shed 3 bases, with 9 bases lying between them. The CDR3 length is 13 residues. CDR3: CASSLGNYNEQFF. CDR3 nucleotides: TGTGCCAGCTCCCTAGGCAACTACAATGAGCAGTTCTTC.

Comments on this clonotype: Germline and junction disagree at one end, which may indicate a read error. The genes are TRBV5-1 and TRBJ1-6; D gene unclear. This CDR3 is built from 16 residues. Germline assignment: CDR1 SGHRS and CDR2 YFSETQ. CDR3 nucleotides: TGCGCCAGCAGGTTGGCAGGAAGCTCCTATAATTCACCCCTCCACTTT. It yields the protein CASRLAGSSYNSPLHF.

This clonotype has more than one count but fewer than ten. The chain joins TRBV7-9 to TRBJ1-2, with 7 bases aligning to TRBD1. V shed 4 bases and J 0 bases; nucleotides not matched to a gene: 14. Germline V gene lookup returns CDR1 SEHNR and CDR2 FQNEAQ (reference sequence). The CDR3 length is 18 residues. CDR3 region: CASSSWGTVPHSNYGYTF. The CDR3 nucleotides are TGTGCCAGCAGCTCTTGGGGGACAGTCCCCCATTCTAACTATGGCTACACCTTC.

This clonotype was recorded once. The CDR3 spells CASSSTQGYSNQPQHF. CDR3 nucleotides: TGTGCCAGCAGCTCCACACAGGGATATAGCAATCAGCCCCAGCATTTT. The chain combines TRBV7-9 with TRBJ1-5, with D possibly matching TRBD1 (6 bases). The CDR3 covers 16 residues. The V gene lost 4 bases and the J gene lost 0 bases, with 13 bases spanning the gap. Germline V gene data show CDR1 as SEHNR and CDR2 as FQNEAQ (reference sequence). Drawing the rest from reference TRBV7-9 and TRBJ1-5, the complete variable domain is DTGVSQNPRHKITKRGQNVTFRCDPISEHNRLYWYRQTLGQGPEFLTYFQNEAQLEKSRLLSDRFSAERPKGSFSTLEIQRTEQGDSAMYLCASSSTQGYSNQPQHFGDGTRLSIL.

The chain has TRBV5-1 and TRBJ2-1; weak D call: TRBD2 (6 bases). Per germline, CDR1 SGHRS and CDR2 YFSETQ. The CDR3 totals 15 residues. V was clipped by 4 bases and J by 3 bases, with 14 bases between them. CDR3 DNA sequence: TGCGCCAGCAGCCCCCGGGACTCCGGCTACAATGAGCAGTTCTTC. Encoded protein: CASSPRDSGYNEQFF.

The chain recombines TRBV29-1 with TRBJ2-3; 11 bases fit TRBD2. Germline assignment: CDR1 SQVTM and CDR2 ANQGSEA. The V gene end was trimmed by 3 bases and the J gene end by 2 bases; junction bases not matched to a gene: 10. The CDR3 sequence is 17 residues long. CDR3 DNA sequence: TGCAGCGTTGATATTAGACTAGCGGGGAGCTACACAGATACGCAGTATTTT. Its protein is CSVDIRLAGSYTDTQYF.

The chain uses TRBV20-1 and TRBJ1-5; D ambiguous. The CDR3 has 12 amino acids. The V gene's germline CDR1 is DFQATT and CDR2 SNEGSKA (reference sequence). Trimming took 4 bases from V and 0 from J, leaving 4 bases between them. This CDR3 is CSAISSNQPQHF. CDR3 sequence (DNA): TGCAGTGCTATCAGTAGCAATCAGCCCCAGCATTTT.

This clonotype was seen a handful of times. The chain carries TRBV14 and TRBJ1-3; a possible D gene is TRBD1 (5 bases). The germline gives CDR1 SGHDN, CDR2 FVKESK. The CDR3 consists of 17 residues. V was clipped by 0 bases and J by 0 bases, with 12 bases between them. The CDR3 sequence is CASSQDLIDSSGNTIYF. The DNA of the CDR3 is TGTGCCAGCAGCCAAGATCTAATTGACAGCTCTGGAAACACCATATATTTT.

This clonotype was seen more than once but under ten times. The chain has TRBV11-2 and TRBJ1-1; D unclear. This CDR3 comprises 13 residues. Trimming shortened V by 5 bases and J by 5 bases, and 12 bases separated the two germline ends. In germline, CDR1 is SGHAT, CDR2 FQNNGV. In nucleotides, the CDR3 is TGTGCCAGCAGCCCCCCCCCGGAAACTGAAGCTTTCTTT. Its translation is CASSPPPETEAFF.

This clonotype was observed a handful of times. The rearrangement joins TRBV5-1 to TRBJ1-1, with D possibly TRBD1 on 5 matching bases. The CDR3 is 15 residues long. Trimming cost V 0 bases and J 1 base, with 10 bases left between them. CDR1 is SGHRS and CDR2 is YFSETQ in the germline V gene. This CDR3 reads CASSLGTSWNTEAFF. The CDR3 DNA sequence: TGCGCCAGCAGCTTGGGGACAAGTTGGAACACTGAAGCTTTCTTT. Using reference TRBV5-1 and TRBJ1-1 for the parts outside the CDR3, the full variable domain is KAGVTQTPRYLIKTRGQQVTLSCSPISGHRSVSWYQQTPGQGLQFLFEYFSETQRNKGNFPGRFSGRQFSNSRSEMNVSTLELGDSALYLCASSLGTSWNTEAFFGQGTRLTVV.

This clonotype has a handful of counts. This chain connects TRBV6-6 to TRBJ1-5; 8 bases agree with TRBD1. J lost 7 bases, V lost 5 bases, and 10 bases had no gene match. Germline V gene sequence: CDR1 MNHNY, CDR2 SVGAGI (reference sequence). This CDR3 region has 15 residues. CDR3 loop: CASSTVQGVRQPQHF. In DNA form, the CDR3 reads TGTGCCAGCAGTACAGTACAGGGGGTAAGGCAGCCCCAGCATTTT.

The chain is built from TRBV5-5 and TRBJ1-6; D is unresolved. Germline CDR1 is SGHKS and CDR2 is YYEKEE (reference sequence). V was cut by 1 base and J by 3 bases, with 11 bases left in between. The CDR3 extends over 16 amino acids. The CDR3 protein is CASSLQVFGYNSPLHF. CDR3 bases: TGTGCCAGCAGCTTGCAGGTTTTCGGCTATAATTCACCCCTCCACTTT.

The J gene is TRBJ2-1, the V gene TRBV13; no clear D. This CDR3 spans 15 amino acids. Germline V lookup: CDR1 PRHDT, CDR2 FYEKMQ (reference sequence). The germline V and J ends were trimmed by 1 base and 1 base, with 8 bases remaining between them. This CDR3 reads CASSLVVGSYNEQFF. DNA for the CDR3: TGTGCCAGCAGCTTAGTGGTCGGGTCCTACAATGAGCAGTTCTTC.

The chain uses TRBV4-3 and TRBJ1-3, with D tentatively TRBD1 (6 bases). This CDR3 has 13 residues. With 0 bases removed from V and 7 bases from J, the gap between germline ends came to 7 bases. Germline values: CDR1 LGHNA, CDR2 YSLEER. The CDR3, as DNA: TGCGCCAGCAGCCAAGAGCAGGGGAACACCATATATTTT. Its protein is CASSQEQGNTIYF.

J is TRBJ1-1 and V is TRBV20-1; the match to TRBD1 covers 9 bases. Trimming cost V 5 bases and J 4 bases; bases outside gene matches: 8. Germline V gene sequence: CDR1 DFQATT, CDR2 SNEGSKA (reference sequence). The CDR3 totals 14 residues. The CDR3 loop reads CSAQTGGVVTEAFF. The DNA for the CDR3 is TGCAGTGCTCAGACAGGGGGGGTGGTCACTGAAGCTTTCTTT.

This clonotype was seen just once. V is TRBV7-2 and J is TRBJ1-1; weak D call: TRBD1 (5 bases). Germline CDR1 SGHTA, CDR2 FQGNSA. V was pared by 5 bases and J by 8 bases, with 24 bases between. The CDR3 contains 16 residues. CDR3 coding DNA: TGTGCCAGCAGCCACTTGGGGGGACGGGTGGCTCTCGAAGCTTTCTTT. Its protein is CASSHLGGRVALEAFF.